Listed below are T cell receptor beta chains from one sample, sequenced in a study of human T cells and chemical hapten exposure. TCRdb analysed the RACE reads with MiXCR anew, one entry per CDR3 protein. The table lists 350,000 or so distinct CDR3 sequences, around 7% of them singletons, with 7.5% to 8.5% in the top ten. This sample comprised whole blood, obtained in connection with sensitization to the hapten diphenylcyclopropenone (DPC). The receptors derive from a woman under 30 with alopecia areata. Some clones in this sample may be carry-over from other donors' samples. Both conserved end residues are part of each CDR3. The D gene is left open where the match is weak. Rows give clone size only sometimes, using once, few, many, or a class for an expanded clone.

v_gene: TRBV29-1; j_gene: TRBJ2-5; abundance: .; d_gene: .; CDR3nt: TGCAGCGTTGAAGGTTTAGGGGGAGCCCCGGTGGGCCAGTACTTC; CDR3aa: CSVEGLGGAPVGQYF
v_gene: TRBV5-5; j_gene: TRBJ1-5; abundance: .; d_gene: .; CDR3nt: TGTGCCAGCAGCTTGTATATGCTTAATAGCAATCAGCCCCAGCATTTT; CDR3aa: CASSLYMLNSNQPQHF
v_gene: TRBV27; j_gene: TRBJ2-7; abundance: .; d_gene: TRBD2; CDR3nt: TGTGCCAGCAGTATTCAGCGGGGGGGCCGCGAGCAGTACTTC; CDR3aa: CASSIQRGGREQYF
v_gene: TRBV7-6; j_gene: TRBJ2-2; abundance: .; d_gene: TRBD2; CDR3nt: TGTGCCAGCAGAGGGACTAGTTACACCGGGGAGCTGTTTTTT; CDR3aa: CASRGTSYTGELFF
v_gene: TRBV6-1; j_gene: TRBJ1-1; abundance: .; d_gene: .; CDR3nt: TGTGCCAGCGGGTTCGGGAACACTGAAGCTTTCTTT; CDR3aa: CASGFGNTEAFF
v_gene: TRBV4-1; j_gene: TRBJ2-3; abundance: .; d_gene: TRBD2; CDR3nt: TGCGCCAGCAGCCAAGATAGCGGGGGGGCTTTCACTGGGCAGTATTTT; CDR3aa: CASSQDSGGAFTGQYF
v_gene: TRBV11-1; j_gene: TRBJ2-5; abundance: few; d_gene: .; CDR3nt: TGTGCCAGCAGCTTAGCTCAGATAGAGACCCAGTACTTC; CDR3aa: CASSLAQIETQYF
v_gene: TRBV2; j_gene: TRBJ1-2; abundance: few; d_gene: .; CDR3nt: TGTGCCAGCAGCTTTGGAGAGGGTCAGTTACAACCCTACACCTTC; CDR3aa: CASSFGEGQLQPYTF
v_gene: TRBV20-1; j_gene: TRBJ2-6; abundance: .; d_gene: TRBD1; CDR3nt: TGCAGTGCTATCTTGTCGGGACAGGGTTCACCTGGGGCCAACGTCCTGACTTTC; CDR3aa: CSAILSGQGSPGANVLTF
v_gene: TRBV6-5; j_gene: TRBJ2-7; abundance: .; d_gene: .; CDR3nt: .; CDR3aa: CASSWGQGANEYF
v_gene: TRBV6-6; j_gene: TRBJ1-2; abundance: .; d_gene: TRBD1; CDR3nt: TGTGCCAGCAGTTACCCAGGGGGTCCCCAAGGTTATGGCTACACCTTC; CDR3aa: CASSYPGGPQGYGYTF
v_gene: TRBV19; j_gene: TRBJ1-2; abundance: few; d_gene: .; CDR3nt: TGTGCCAGTAGTACCCGGACAGCCTTAAGTGGCTACACCTTC; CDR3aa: CASSTRTALSGYTF
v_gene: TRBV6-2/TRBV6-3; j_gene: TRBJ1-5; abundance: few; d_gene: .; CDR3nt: TGTGCCAGCAGTGACAATCAGCGGCTCCAGCATTTT; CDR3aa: CASSDNQRLQHF
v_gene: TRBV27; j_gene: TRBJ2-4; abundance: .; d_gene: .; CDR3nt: TGTGCCAGCATCGGCGGGGAGGACATTCAGTACTTC; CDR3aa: CASIGGEDIQYF
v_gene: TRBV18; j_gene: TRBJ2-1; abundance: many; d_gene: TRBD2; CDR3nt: TGTGCCAGCTCACCACCAAGCGGGGGGCAAGGGAATGAGCAGTTCTTC; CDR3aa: CASSPPSGGQGNEQFF
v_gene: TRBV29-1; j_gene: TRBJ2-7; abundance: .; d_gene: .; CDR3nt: TGCAGCGCGACATCATCCTACGAGCAGTACTTC; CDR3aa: CSATSSYEQYF
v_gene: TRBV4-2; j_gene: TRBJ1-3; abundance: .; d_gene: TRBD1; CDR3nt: TGTGCCAGCAGCCGAGGGACAGACTACTCTGGAAACACCATATATTTT; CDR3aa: CASSRGTDYSGNTIYF
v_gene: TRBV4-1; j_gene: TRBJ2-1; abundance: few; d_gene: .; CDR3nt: TGCGCCAGCAGCCTCTTCCCGGTTCACCGCTCCTACAATGAGCAGTTCTTC; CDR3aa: CASSLFPVHRSYNEQFF
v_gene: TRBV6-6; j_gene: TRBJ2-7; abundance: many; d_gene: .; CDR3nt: TGTGCCAGCAGTTCCGTATCGGGGGTCTACGAGCAGTACTTC; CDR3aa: CASSSVSGVYEQYF
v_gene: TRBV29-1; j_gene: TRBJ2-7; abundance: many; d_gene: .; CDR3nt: TGCAGCGTCGGTCGCGACAATCCCTACGAGCAGTACTTC; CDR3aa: CSVGRDNPYEQYF
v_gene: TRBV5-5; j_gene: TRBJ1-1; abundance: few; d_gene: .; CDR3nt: TGTGCCAGCAGCTTTGCCAGGGGCACTGAAGCTTTCTTT; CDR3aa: CASSFARGTEAFF
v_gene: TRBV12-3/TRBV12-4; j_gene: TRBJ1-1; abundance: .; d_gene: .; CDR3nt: TGTGCCAGCAGCCTTTTTGGGATCGGCACTGAAGCTTTCTTT; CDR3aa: CASSLFGIGTEAFF
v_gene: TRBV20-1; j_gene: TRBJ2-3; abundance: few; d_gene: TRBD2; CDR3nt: TGCAGTGCTAGAGATTGGGAGGGCGCGAGCACAGATACGCAGTATTTT; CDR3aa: CSARDWEGASTDTQYF
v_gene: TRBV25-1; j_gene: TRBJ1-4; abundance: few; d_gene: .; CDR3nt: TGTGCCAGCGTAGGGGTCGAAAAACTGTTTTTT; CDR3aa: CASVGVEKLFF
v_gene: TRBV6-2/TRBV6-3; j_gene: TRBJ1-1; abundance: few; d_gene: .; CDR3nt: TGTGCCAGCAGTTTCAAGTTTAACACTGAAGCTTTCTTT; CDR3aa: CASSFKFNTEAFF
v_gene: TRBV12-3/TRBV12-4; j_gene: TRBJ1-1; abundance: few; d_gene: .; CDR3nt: TGTGCCAGCAGTCCTTCTCCAGCGGACCAAGCTTTCTTT; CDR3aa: CASSPSPADQAFF
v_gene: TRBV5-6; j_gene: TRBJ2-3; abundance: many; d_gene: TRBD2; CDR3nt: TGTGCCAGCAGCTTGGGGACTAGCGGGGGATGGGTGACAGATACGCAGTATTTT; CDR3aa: CASSLGTSGGWVTDTQYF
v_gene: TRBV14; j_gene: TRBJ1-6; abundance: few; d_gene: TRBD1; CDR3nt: TGTGCCAGCAGCCGGTCCTCAGGGGGAAGTTCACCCCTCCACTTT; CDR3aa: CASSRSSGGSSPLHF
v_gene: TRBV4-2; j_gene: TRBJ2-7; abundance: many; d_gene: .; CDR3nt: TGTGCCAGCAGCCTTGGGTACAGAACCTACGAGCAGTACTTC; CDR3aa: CASSLGYRTYEQYF
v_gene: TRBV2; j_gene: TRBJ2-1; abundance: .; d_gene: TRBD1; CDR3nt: TGTGCCAGCGGGACAGGGTGGTCCTACAATGAGCAGTTCTTC; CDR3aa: CASGTGWSYNEQFF
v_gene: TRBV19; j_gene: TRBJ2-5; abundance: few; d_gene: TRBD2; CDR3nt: TGTGCCAGTAGTATATTGACAAGCGGGGGAGAGACCCAGTACTTC; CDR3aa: CASSILTSGGETQYF
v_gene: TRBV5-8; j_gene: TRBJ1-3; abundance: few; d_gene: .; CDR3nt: TGTGCCAGCAGGGCGACGGGATTTAGAGACACCATATATTTT; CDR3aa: CASRATGFRDTIYF
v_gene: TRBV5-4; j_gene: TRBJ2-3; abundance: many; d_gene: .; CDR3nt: TGTGCCAGCAGCCCCGACTTAGGTCCAGATACGCAGTATTTT; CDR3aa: CASSPDLGPDTQYF
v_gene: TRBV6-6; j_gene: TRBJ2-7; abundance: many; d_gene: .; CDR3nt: TGTGCCAGCAGCAGTAATAGCAGGACCTACGAGCAGTACTTC; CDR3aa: CASSSNSRTYEQYF
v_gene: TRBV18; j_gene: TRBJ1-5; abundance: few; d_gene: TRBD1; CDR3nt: TGTGCCAGCTCACCGAGGGGGCAGAGTCAGCCCCAGCATTTT; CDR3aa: CASSPRGQSQPQHF
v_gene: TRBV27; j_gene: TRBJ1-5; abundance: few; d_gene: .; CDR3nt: TGTGCCAGCAGTTGGGGGGTTGAGGGGCAGCCCCAGCATTTT; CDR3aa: CASSWGVEGQPQHF
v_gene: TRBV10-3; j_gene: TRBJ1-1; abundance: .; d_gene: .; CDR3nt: TGTGCCATCAGTCGAAACAGGGACACTGAAGCTTTCTTT; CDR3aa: CAISRNRDTEAFF
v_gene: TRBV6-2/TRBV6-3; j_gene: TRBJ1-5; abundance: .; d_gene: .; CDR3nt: TGTGCCAGCAGGCATCACGCCACAGGACGCAATCAGCCCCAGCATTTT; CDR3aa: CASRHHATGRNQPQHF
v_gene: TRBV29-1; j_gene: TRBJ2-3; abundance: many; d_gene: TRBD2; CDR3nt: TGCAGCGTTCTGGGCCGACTAGCGGGGGGCTTCACAGATACGCAGTATTTT; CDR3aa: CSVLGRLAGGFTDTQYF
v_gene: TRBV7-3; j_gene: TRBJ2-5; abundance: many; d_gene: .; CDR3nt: TGTGCCAGCAGCATGACACTGGAGGGGACCCAGTACTTC; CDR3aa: CASSMTLEGTQYF
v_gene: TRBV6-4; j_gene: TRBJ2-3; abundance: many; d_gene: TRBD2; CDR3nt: TGTGCCAGCAGCCTTAGCGGGGTGAGCACAGATACGCAGTATTTT; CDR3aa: CASSLSGVSTDTQYF
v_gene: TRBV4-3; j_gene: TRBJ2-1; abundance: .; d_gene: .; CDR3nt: TGCGCCAGCAGCCCTGAATGGCTCCGCTCCTACAATGAGCAGTTCTTC; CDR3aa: CASSPEWLRSYNEQFF
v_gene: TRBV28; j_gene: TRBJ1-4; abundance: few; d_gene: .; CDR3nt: TGTGCCAGTCAGGGTTCCCTCGCTGAAAAACTGTTTTTT; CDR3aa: CASQGSLAEKLFF
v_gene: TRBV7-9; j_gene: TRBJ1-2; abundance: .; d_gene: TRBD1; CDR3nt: TGTGCCAGCAGCTTGGAGACAGGGGATGGCTACACCTTC; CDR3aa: CASSLETGDGYTF
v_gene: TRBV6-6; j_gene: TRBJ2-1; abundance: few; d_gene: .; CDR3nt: TGTGCCAGCAGTTTCCCCGGGGGCCATGAGCAGTTCTTC; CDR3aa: CASSFPGGHEQFF
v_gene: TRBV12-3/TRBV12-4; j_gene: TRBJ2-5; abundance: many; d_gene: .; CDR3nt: TGTGCCAGCAGTCCCGGGGACCACCTCGGGTCCCAGTACTTC; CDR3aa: CASSPGDHLGSQYF
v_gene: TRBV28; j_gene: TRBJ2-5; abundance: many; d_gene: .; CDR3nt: TGTGCCAGCAGCACCTACTCTGAGACCCAGTACTTC; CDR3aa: CASSTYSETQYF
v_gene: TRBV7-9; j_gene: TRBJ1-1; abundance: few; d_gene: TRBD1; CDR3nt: TGTGCCAGCAGCTTCCGATTTAACCGGGACAGGGGCATGAACACTGAAGCTTTCTTT; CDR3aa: CASSFRFNRDRGMNTEAFF
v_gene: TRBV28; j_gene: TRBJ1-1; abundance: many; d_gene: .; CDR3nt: TGTGCCAGCAGTTTAGGCGGGCAGTACACTGAAGCTTTCTTT; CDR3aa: CASSLGGQYTEAFF
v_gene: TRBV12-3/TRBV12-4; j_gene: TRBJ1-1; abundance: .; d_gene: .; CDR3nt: TGTGCCAGCAGTTTTGGGAGTACGAACACTGAAGCTTTCTTT; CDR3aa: CASSFGSTNTEAFF
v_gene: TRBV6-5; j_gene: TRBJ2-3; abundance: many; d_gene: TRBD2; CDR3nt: TGTGCCAGCAGTTACGGGGGGGGATTAGATACGCAGTATTTT; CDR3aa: CASSYGGGLDTQYF
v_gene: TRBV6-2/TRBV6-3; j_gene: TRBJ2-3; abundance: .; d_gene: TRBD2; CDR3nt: TGTGTCAGTCGTAGCGGGACCCGCCGAGATACGCAGTATTTT; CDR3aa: CVSRSGTRRDTQYF
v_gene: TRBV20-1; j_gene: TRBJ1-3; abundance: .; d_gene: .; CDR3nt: TGCAGTGCTAGGGCCAGTAACAAGGCTGGAAACACCATATATTTT; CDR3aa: CSARASNKAGNTIYF
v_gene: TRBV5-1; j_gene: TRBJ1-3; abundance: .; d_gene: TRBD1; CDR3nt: TGCGCCAGCAGCGACGGGACAGGGGGCTTCTCTGGAAACACCATATATTTT; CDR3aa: CASSDGTGGFSGNTIYF
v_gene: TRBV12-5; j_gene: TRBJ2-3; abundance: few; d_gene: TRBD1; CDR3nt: TGTGCTAGTGGTTTCCCGACAGGGGACGCAGATACGCAGTATTTT; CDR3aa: CASGFPTGDADTQYF
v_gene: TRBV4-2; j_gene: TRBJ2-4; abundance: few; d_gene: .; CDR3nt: TGTGCCAGCAGCCAAGTCCAAAACATTCAGTACTTC; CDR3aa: CASSQVQNIQYF
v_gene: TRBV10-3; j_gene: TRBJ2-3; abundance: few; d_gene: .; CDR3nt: TGTGCCATCAGTGAGTGGGACGGCCTCGCGGTTTTT; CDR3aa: CAISEWDGLAVF
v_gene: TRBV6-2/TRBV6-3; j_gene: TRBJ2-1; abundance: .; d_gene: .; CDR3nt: TGTGCCAGCAGTTCCGGGACCAGGCAGTTCTTC; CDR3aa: CASSSGTRQFF
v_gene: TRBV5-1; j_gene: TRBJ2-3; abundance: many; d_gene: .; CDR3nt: TGCGCCAGCAGCCAAGGGACGCCTAGCACAGATACGCAGTATTTT; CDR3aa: CASSQGTPSTDTQYF